This T cell receptor (beta chain) was captured by sequencing in a study of control samples from healthy donors and cancer patients. This table comes from immunoSEQ multiplex PCR, and its TCRdb copy is limited to in-frame clones, with some not included. The table has about 78,000 clones, about 89% seen once. With 3 bases removed from V and 6 bases from J, the gap between germline ends came to 13 bases. CDR1 MNHEY and CDR2 SVGAGI come from the germline V gene. The CDR3 runs to 14 residues. V usage is TRBV6-5 and J usage is TRBJ2-3, with D possibly matching TRBD1 (7 bases). Source material: blood. The TCR originated in a woman aged 55-70 years in good health. CDR3: CASSYRRGLDTQYF. The CDR3 bases are TGTGCCAGCAGTTATAGGAGGGGGCTGGATACGCAGTATTTT.